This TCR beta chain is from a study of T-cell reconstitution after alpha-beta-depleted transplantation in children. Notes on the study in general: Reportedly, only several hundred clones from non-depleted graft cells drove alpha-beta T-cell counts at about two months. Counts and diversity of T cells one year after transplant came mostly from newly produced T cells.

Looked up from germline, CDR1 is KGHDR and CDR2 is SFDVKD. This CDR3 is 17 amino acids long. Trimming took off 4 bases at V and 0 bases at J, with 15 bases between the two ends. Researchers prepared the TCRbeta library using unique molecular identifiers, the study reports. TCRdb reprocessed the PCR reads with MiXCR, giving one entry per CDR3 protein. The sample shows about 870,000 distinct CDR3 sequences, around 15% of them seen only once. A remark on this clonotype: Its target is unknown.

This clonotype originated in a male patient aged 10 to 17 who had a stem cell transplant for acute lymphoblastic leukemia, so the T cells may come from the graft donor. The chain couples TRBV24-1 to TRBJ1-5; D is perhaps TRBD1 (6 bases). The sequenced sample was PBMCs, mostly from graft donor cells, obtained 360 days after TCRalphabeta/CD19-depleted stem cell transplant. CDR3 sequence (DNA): TGTGCCACCAGTGACGGGGGCGCCGGGTATAGCAATCAGCCCCAGCATTTT. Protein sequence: CATSDGGAGYSNQPQHF.